The next 31 T cell receptor beta chains were all read from a single sample in a study of T cells expressing NK-cell markers. Using the 5' RACE reads, TCRdb records one entry per CDR3 protein without DNA. The repertoire table contains approximately 420,000 distinct CDR3 sequences. Material for sequencing was blood T cells: a sorted CD56 or NKG2C T cell subset, CD4+ or CD8+ T cells, or bulk PBMC T cells (not recorded which). These TCRs come from a woman in her fifties or sixties in good health.

The CDR3 protein is CASSLEGTLREKLFF. The rearrangement links TRBV5-1 to TRBJ1-4. Germline V gene data show CDR1 as SGHRS and CDR2 as YFSETQ. The CDR3 sequence is 15 residues long. Full variable domain (rest looked up from reference TRBV5-1 and TRBJ1-4): KAGVTQTPRYLIKTRGQQVTLSCSPISGHRSVSWYQQTPGQGLQFLFEYFSETQRNKGNFPGRFSGRQFSNSRSEMNVSTLELGDSALYLCASSLEGTLREKLFFGSGTQLSVL.

The V call is TRBV7-3, the J call TRBJ2-1; TCRdb selects TRBD1, and the lack of DNA leaves this call unchecked. The CDR3 loop spans 16 amino acids. Germline loops: CDR1 SGHTA, CDR2 FQGTGA. This CDR3 is CASSLGTISSYNEQFF.

The chain joins TRBV5-1 to TRBJ2-1; TCRdb lists TRBD2, though no DNA is available to test this call. The CDR3 contains 14 residues. Germline V gene sequence: CDR1 SGHRS, CDR2 YFSETQ. The CDR3 reads CASGLAGTYNEQFF.

The V gene is TRBV9, the J gene TRBJ2-2. The CDR3 consists of 15 residues. Germline assignment: CDR1 SGDLS and CDR2 YYNGEE. The CDR3 here is CASSPWFGNTGELFF.

The V gene is TRBV29-1, the J gene TRBJ2-3; there is no DNA to check the TCRdb D call of TRBD1. The CDR3 consists of 13 residues. CDR1 SQVTM and CDR2 ANQGSEA come from the germline V gene. The CDR3 region is CSVLTGGQGTQYF.

The rearrangement links TRBV20-1 to TRBJ2-3; TCRdb names TRBD2, which stays unverified in the absence of DNA. Germline V CDR1 and CDR2: DFQATT, SNEGSKA (reference sequence). The CDR3 contains 19 residues. CDR3 amino acids: CSARGTSAGPMTFTDTQYF.

V is TRBV7-9 and J is TRBJ2-5; TCRdb reports TRBD1, a call that lacks DNA to check it against. The CDR3 sequence is 13 residues long. CDR1 SEHNR and CDR2 FQNEAQ come from the germline V gene (reference sequence). CDR3: CASSFPGSETQYF.

The genes are TRBV7-2 and TRBJ2-5; the D call from TCRdb, TRBD2, cannot be confirmed without DNA. There are 15 residues in the CDR3. The germline V gene encodes CDR1 SGHTA and CDR2 FQGNSA. The CDR3 is CASSSTSGSGETQYF.

The V call is TRBV4-1, the J call TRBJ2-7; there is no DNA to check the TCRdb D call of TRBD2. Per germline, CDR1 MGHRA and CDR2 YSYEKL. This CDR3 spans 16 amino acids. The CDR3 here is CASSQESGLGVYEQYF.

The chain employs TRBV18 and TRBJ2-3; the TCRdb D gene call, TRBD1, has no DNA to confirm it. The CDR3 sequence is 14 residues long. The germline V gene encodes CDR1 KGHSH and CDR2 LQKENI. The CDR3 is CASSPAPVGDTQYF.

V usage is TRBV4-1 and J usage is TRBJ2-5; TCRdb gives TRBD2 as the D gene, but with no DNA this cannot be confirmed. The CDR3 extends over 16 amino acids. CDR1 and CDR2 from the germline V gene are MGHRA and YSYEKL. CDR3: CASSPRLAGAQETQYF.

The chain recombines TRBV5-1 with TRBJ1-4. CDR1 and CDR2 (germline): SGHRS, YFSETQ. The CDR3 has 16 residues. The CDR3: CASSSSEGRINEKLFF.

The chain joins TRBV10-3 to TRBJ2-5; there is no DNA to check the TCRdb D call of TRBD1. The CDR3 sequence is 14 residues long. CDR1 and CDR2 (germline): ENHRY, SYGVKD. Here the CDR3 reads CAISESGRDETQYF.

The chain employs TRBV9 and TRBJ2-4. Looked up from germline, CDR1 is SGDLS and CDR2 is YYNGEE. The CDR3 is made up of 17 amino acids. The CDR3 loop is CASSVDGVGLAKNIQYF.

This rearrangement joins TRBV9 to TRBJ2-1. The CDR3 spans 16 residues. Per germline, CDR1 SGDLS and CDR2 YYNGEE. This chain's CDR3 is CASSVGSFGSYNEQFF.

V is TRBV18 and J is TRBJ2-6. The germline gives CDR1 KGHSH, CDR2 LQKENI. The CDR3 loop spans 19 amino acids. Here the CDR3 reads CASSPFFQGRNSGANVLTF.

The rearrangement uses TRBV5-1 and TRBJ1-1; TCRdb returns TRBD1, unconfirmable since there is no DNA. The CDR3 has 15 residues. Germline CDR1 reads SGHRS; CDR2 reads YFSETQ. This CDR3 reads CASSIRTGKNTEAFF.

The chain joins TRBV10-3 to TRBJ2-1; lacking DNA, the TRBD2 call made by TCRdb goes unchecked. This CDR3 is built from 17 residues. Per the germline V gene, CDR1 is ENHRY and CDR2 is SYGVKD. CDR3 sequence reads: CAIRKGTSGLTDNEQFF.

The gene calls are TRBV5-5 and TRBJ1-4; TCRdb calls TRBD1, which cannot be checked without DNA. CDR1 SGHKS and CDR2 YYEKEE come from the germline V gene (reference sequence). There are 16 residues in the CDR3. The CDR3 sequence is CASSLEGNATNEKLFF.

The CDR3: CASSQTPPGASGIQYF. The chain uses TRBV7-3 and TRBJ2-4; TCRdb designates TRBD2, a call that cannot be tested without DNA. Per germline, CDR1 SGHTA and CDR2 FQGTGA. The CDR3 loop spans 16 amino acids.

This chain links TRBV14 with TRBJ2-1; TCRdb lists TRBD2, though no DNA is available to test this call. Germline values: CDR1 SGHDN, CDR2 FVKESK. The CDR3 length is 16 residues. CDR3: CASSRLTSGWDNEQFF. Looking up the rest from reference TRBV14 and TRBJ2-1 gives the full variable domain: EAGVTQFPSHSVIEKGQTVTLRCDPISGHDNLYWYRRVMGKEIKFLLHFVKESKQDESGMPNNRFLAERTGGTYSTLKVQPAELEDSGVYFCASSRLTSGWDNEQFFGPGTRLTVL.

CDR3 region: CASSTDAWGYTF. V is TRBV2 and J is TRBJ1-2. Germline V CDR1 and CDR2: SNHLY, FYNNEI. The CDR3 consists of 12 residues.

V usage is TRBV4-2 and J usage is TRBJ2-1; TCRdb picks TRBD1, but there is no DNA to check that call. This CDR3 has 14 residues. Germline CDR1 is LGHNA and CDR2 is YNFKEQ. The CDR3 sequence is CASSQGGSGPEQFF.

The V call is TRBV29-1, the J call TRBJ2-1; TCRdb calls TRBD2, which cannot be checked without DNA. Per germline, CDR1 SQVTM and CDR2 ANQGSEA. The CDR3 loop spans 13 amino acids. The CDR3 spells CSEVGTRENEQFF.

J is TRBJ2-1 and V is TRBV12-3 or TRBV12-4; TCRdb gives TRBD2 as the D gene, but with no DNA this cannot be confirmed. The CDR3 covers 15 residues. CDR3 in amino acids: CASREGLAVHNEQFF.

V is TRBV5-1 and J is TRBJ2-2; TCRdb selects TRBD1, and the lack of DNA leaves this call unchecked. Per germline, CDR1 SGHRS and CDR2 YFSETQ. The CDR3 totals 15 residues. Here the CDR3 reads CASNPGTVNTGELFF.

The chain recombines TRBV5-6 with TRBJ1-2; there is no DNA to check the TCRdb D call of TRBD1. The CDR3 loop spans 14 amino acids. Germline V CDR1 and CDR2: SGHDT, YYEEEE. The CDR3: CASSPRDKWRGYTF. Full variable domain (missing parts from reference TRBV5-6 and TRBJ1-2): DAGVTQSPTHLIKTRGQQVTLRCSPKSGHDTVSWYQQALGQGPQFIFQYYEEEERQRGNFPDRFSGHQFPNYSSELNVNALLLGDSALYLCASSPRDKWRGYTFGSGTRLTVV.

V usage is TRBV13 and J usage is TRBJ2-3; the D gene TCRdb calls, TRBD2, cannot be checked with no DNA. Looked up from germline, CDR1 is PRHDT and CDR2 is FYEKMQ (reference sequence). There are 19 residues in the CDR3. CDR3: CASSRPGLAGVGGTDTQYF.

The rearrangement joins TRBV12-3 or TRBV12-4 to TRBJ2-7; TCRdb returns TRBD2, unconfirmable since there is no DNA. The CDR3 runs to 16 residues. This CDR3 reads CASSTTLAGVGGGQYF.

The chain links TRBV7-3 to TRBJ2-1; TCRdb gives TRBD1 as the D gene, but with no DNA this cannot be confirmed. Germline V gene data show CDR1 as SGHTA and CDR2 as FQGTGA. The CDR3 length is 16 residues. CDR3 in amino acids: CASSLGAERAYNEQFF.

This rearrangement joins TRBV5-1 to TRBJ1-1. The V gene's germline CDR1 is SGHRS and CDR2 YFSETQ. CDR3 size: 13 residues. The chain's CDR3 is CASSSGLNTEAFF.